The 11 T cell receptor beta chains listed next were all sequenced from one sample in a study of T cell repertoires in aging, cancer and after chemotherapy. Amplification of TCR beta used genomic DNA extracted from peripheral blood. Multiplex touch-down PCR with TRB-A/B primers amplified rearranged V-D-J TRB sequences. TCRdb called the multiplex PCR reads again in MiXCR, with one record for every CDR3 protein. The sample holds 10,000 or so distinct CDR3 sequences, around a third seen once. What was sequenced was blood. The receptors here all came from a human donor in good health. The donor label of this sample is uncertain.

Concerning this clonotype: The germline gene is not matched at one end of the junction; a read error may be the cause. The chain recombines TRBV5-1 with TRBJ1-1; D gene ambiguous. The CDR3 is 12 residues long. Germline CDR1 reads SGHRS; CDR2 reads YFSETQ. The CDR3 DNA reads as TGTGCCAGCAGCTTCTCGGGCACTGAAGCTTTCTTT. Translating gives CASSFSGTEAFF. Full variable domain (remainder filled in from reference TRBV5-1 and TRBJ1-1): KAGVTQTPRYLIKTRGQQVTLSCSPISGHRSVSWYQQTPGQGLQFLFEYFSETQRNKGNFPGRFSGRQFSNSRSEMNVSTLELGDSALYLCASSFSGTEAFFGQGTRLTVV.

About this clonotype itself: Germline and junction disagree at one end, which may indicate a read error. The chain recombines TRBV18 with TRBJ2-1; D gene ambiguous. Germline CDR1 is KGHSH and CDR2 is LQKENI. CDR3 size: 13 residues. CDR3 bases: TGTGCCGGCTCGAGTAGTATCTACAATGAGCAGTTCTTC. Its protein is CAGSSSIYNEQFF.

This chain connects TRBV18 to TRBJ2-2, with 9 bases that match TRBD1. Germline assignment: CDR1 KGHSH and CDR2 LQKENI. CDR3 length: 16 residues. The J segment lost 7 bases and the V segment lost 4 bases, leaving 10 bases of the junction unmatched. CDR3 sequence reads: CASSRPYRGPSGELFF. The CDR3 nucleotides read TGTGCCAGCTCACGACCGTACAGGGGGCCGAGCGGGGAGCTGTTTTTT.

The chain combines TRBV19 with TRBJ1-2; D is perhaps TRBD1 (5 bases). The CDR3 has 13 amino acids. The V and J ends lost 0 bases and 7 bases respectively, with 9 bases between them. Germline CDR1 and CDR2: LNHDA and SQIVND (reference sequence). The CDR3 coding sequence is TGTGCCAGTAGTATAGACCGACAGTCTGGCTACACCTTC. It specifies CASSIDRQSGYTF.

This clonotype was counted only a few times. The chain links TRBV18 to TRBJ2-3, with 7 bases fitting TRBD2. The J segment lost 0 bases and the V segment lost 3 bases, leaving 12 bases of the junction unmatched. CDR1 is KGHSH and CDR2 is LQKENI in the germline V gene. This CDR3 is 18 amino acids long. This chain's CDR3 is CASSPLNSGYSSTDTQYF. The DNA of the CDR3 is TGTGCCAGCTCACCGCTTAATAGCGGGTACAGTAGCACAGATACGCAGTATTTT.

This chain joins TRBV6-4 and TRBJ2-1, with 10 bases aligning to TRBD2. Near its end, the DNA agrees better with TRBJ2-5, so the J call may be wrong. The CDR3 extends over 15 amino acids. The germline V gene encodes CDR1 MRHNA and CDR2 SNTAGT. CDR3 residues: CASSDISGGQETQYF. The CDR3, as DNA: TGTGCCAGCAGTGATATTAGCGGGGGGCAAGAGACCCAGTACTTC.

V usage is TRBV2 and J usage is TRBJ2-4; perhaps TRBD1 as D (6 bases). Per germline, CDR1 SNHLY and CDR2 FYNNEI. This CDR3 spans 15 amino acids. Trimming cost V 4 bases and J 0 bases, with 10 bases left between them. This chain's CDR3 is CASSGQGLAKNIQYF. CDR3 coding DNA: TGTGCCAGCAGTGGGCAGGGGCTAGCCAAAAACATTCAGTACTTC.

This chain links TRBV6-5 with TRBJ1-2; D ambiguous. Trimming left V 6 bases short and J 8 bases short, with 10 bases between. The CDR3 has 11 amino acids. Germline CDR1 is MNHEY and CDR2 is SVGAGI. The CDR3 loop reads CASRSTRGYTF. The CDR3 DNA follows: TGTGCCAGCAGATCCACCCGGGGCTACACCTTC.

Within the sample, this clonotype is medium-sized. The V and J genes are TRBV5-6 and TRBJ1-6; D might be TRBD1 (6 bases). The CDR3 sequence is 14 residues long. V gave up 4 bases and J gave up 7 bases, with 12 bases separating them. Per germline, CDR1 SGHDT and CDR2 YYEEEE. CDR3 bases: TGTGCCAGCAGCCCAGACAGGTCCAATTCACCCCTCCACTTT. Protein sequence: CASSPDRSNSPLHF.

Regarding this clonotype: At one end the junction does not follow the germline gene, possibly because of a read error. The chain joins TRBV27 to TRBJ2-2; perhaps TRBD1 as D (5 bases). Germline assignment: CDR1 MNHEY and CDR2 SMNVEV (reference sequence). There are 16 residues in the CDR3. CDR3 bases: TGTGCCAGCAGTTTGTCAGGGCTCGCGAACACCGGGCAGCTGTTTTTT. Translating it yields CASSLSGLANTGQLFF.

This clonotype was detected only a few times. The rearrangement joins TRBV27 to TRBJ2-3, with D tentatively TRBD2 (5 bases). Germline CDR1 is MNHEY and CDR2 is SMNVEV (reference sequence). The CDR3 is 17 residues long. V shed 3 bases and J shed 0 bases, with 16 bases lying between them. The CDR3 sequence: CASSFGVPVTSTDTQYF. The CDR3 nucleotides are TGTGCCAGCAGTTTCGGGGTCCCTGTAACTAGCACAGATACGCAGTATTTT.